These 3 T cell receptor beta chains were all obtained from the same sample, sequenced in a study of T cells in Graves' hyperthyroidism and ophthalmopathy (dated by TCRdb to the late 2010s). Library method: multiplex PCR. Instrument on record: Illumina HiSeq 2000. TCR beta CDR3 regions were amplified from RNA transcripts. For the first round of RT-PCR on the TCR CDR3, the HTBI primer set was used together with the Qiagen OneStep RT-PCR kit. TCRdb trimmed public reads at Q25 via fastp, called clones via MiXCR and kept in-frame beta chains. Every distinct CDR3 protein forms one entry, paired with its most common genes and DNA. The sample yields around 800,000 distinct CDR3 sequences; around 39% were counted once. Approximately 8.7% of the sample goes to the ten largest clones. The sample consisted of blood. Receptors were obtained from a man younger than 35 with Graves' hyperthyroidism.

With respect to this clonotype: Germline is not matched at one junction end, which may reflect a read error. The chain couples TRBV10-3 to TRBJ1-1; tentatively, D is TRBD1 (6 bases). This CDR3 is built from 14 residues. Germline V CDR1 and CDR2: ENHRY, SYGVKD. The CDR3 spells CASSVEGVLPEAFF. The CDR3 DNA reads TGTGCCAGCAGTGTGGAGGGGGTGCTCCCCGAAGCTTTCTTT.

This clonotype was detected only a few times. This sequence joins TRBV5-1 and TRBJ2-7; TRBD2 agrees at 7 bases. The CDR3 spans 15 residues. Germline-derived CDR1 and CDR2 are SGHRS and YFSETQ. J was trimmed by 6 bases and V by 1 base; bases with no gene match: 10. This CDR3 reads CASSLRRTRASEQYF. CDR3 in DNA: TGCGCCAGCAGCTTGCGGAGGACTAGAGCCTCCGAGCAGTACTTC.

The sample holds many counts of this clonotype. The genes are TRBV7-9 and TRBJ2-7, with TRBD1 matching 8 bases. Losses at the gene ends were 3 bases for V and 5 bases for J; bases not matched to a gene: 3. CDR1 SEHNR and CDR2 FQNEAQ come from the germline V gene (reference sequence). This CDR3 comprises 13 residues. DNA for the CDR3: TGTGCCAGCAGCTTTGCAGGGGGCCACGAGCAGTACTTC. It specifies CASSFAGGHEQYF.